The rows below give T cell receptor beta chains drawn from one sample of a study of identical twins. TCRdb called the 5' RACE reads again in MiXCR, with one record for every CDR3 protein. The sample holds some 730,000 distinct CDR3 sequences, roughly 18% seen once. The same data also went into a second study, on T cells expressing NK-cell markers.

Sequencing was performed on PBMCs. Receptors originate from a woman aged 18-29 years in good health. The CDR3 runs from the conserved cysteine through the conserved F or W. The order of the fields is clone size, J gene, D gene, V gene, CDR3 DNA, CDR3 protein. D genes are given only for firm matches. Size is omitted from some rows. Given values are once, few, many or a class for expanded clones.

>few|TRBJ1-4|NA|TRBV12-3/TRBV12-4
TGTGCCAGCACCAATGTGAGAAGGGACGGTGCAAAACTGTTTTTT
CASTNVRRDGAKLFF
>NA|TRBJ2-7|NA|TRBV9
TGTGCCAGCAGCGTAGGGGTCGGGGACTCCTACGAGCAGTACTTC
CASSVGVGDSYEQYF
>NA|TRBJ1-5|NA|TRBV18
TGTGCCAGCTCCCCTATTAATCAGCCCCAGCATTTT
CASSPINQPQHF
>few|TRBJ2-1|NA|TRBV20-1
TGCAGTGCTAGACAGGGTGGCACAATGGGTGAGCAGTTCTTC
CSARQGGTMGEQFF
>once|TRBJ2-7|NA|TRBV20-1
TGCAGTGCGGGACGGCCTCGAGCCCCGACGTCCTACGAGCAGTACTTC
CSAGRPRAPTSYEQYF
>many|TRBJ1-1|NA|TRBV12-3/TRBV12-4
TGTGCCAGCAGTTTAACTCGGAGCACTGAAGCTTTCTTT
CASSLTRSTEAFF
>few|TRBJ2-1|TRBD2|TRBV6-1
TGTGCCAGCAGCCTAACTAGCGGGAGGGCCGTGGATGAGCAGTTCTTC
CASSLTSGRAVDEQFF
>many|TRBJ2-6|NA|TRBV6-2/TRBV6-3
TGTGCCAGCAGTTACTCGAGACCGACGCTCTCTGGGGCCAACGTCCTGACTTTC
CASSYSRPTLSGANVLTF
>few|TRBJ2-7|NA|TRBV7-9
TGTGCCAGCAGCTTAGCAGGTTGGGTAAGCGGGTCCTACGAGCAGTACTTC
CASSLAGWVSGSYEQYF
>few|TRBJ1-4|TRBD1|TRBV12-3/TRBV12-4
TGTGCCAGCAGTTCTTCAGGGGGTGGTGAAAAACTGTTTTTT
CASSSSGGGEKLFF
>many|TRBJ1-2|TRBD1|TRBV12-3/TRBV12-4
TGTGCCAGCAGATACGGGACAGGAGGAAAGGGCTACACCTTC
CASRYGTGGKGYTF
>NA|TRBJ2-3|TRBD2|TRBV5-1
TGCGCCAGCAGCCCCCCCGCCAGGACTAGCGGGAGCGATACGCAGTATTTT
CASSPPARTSGSDTQYF
>few|TRBJ2-7|NA|TRBV5-1
TGCGCCAGCAGCTCTCAAATCTACGAGCAGTACTTC
CASSSQIYEQYF
>NA|TRBJ2-7|NA|TRBV12-3/TRBV12-4
TGTGCCAGCAGTTTTAGGAGAAACTACGAGCAGTACTTC
CASSFRRNYEQYF
>many|TRBJ1-6|NA|TRBV5-4
TGTGCCAGCAGCTCACAGGGAGGGTTCGGATCACCCCTCCACTTT
CASSSQGGFGSPLHF
>few|TRBJ2-3|TRBD2|TRBV9
TGTGCCAGCAGCCCTGGGGTAGCGGGAAACACAGATACGCAGTATTTT
CASSPGVAGNTDTQYF
>NA|TRBJ1-1|TRBD1|TRBV10-3
TGTGCCATCGGCCAGGGGGACACTGAAGCTTTCTTT
CAIGQGDTEAFF
>NA|TRBJ2-5|TRBD2|TRBV6-5
TGTGCCAGCAGTTACCCCGGACTAGCGACAGAGACCCAGTACTTC
CASSYPGLATETQYF
>NA|TRBJ2-7|NA|TRBV20-1
TGCAGTGCTAAAAAGGATACCTACGAGCAGTACTTC
CSAKKDTYEQYF
>NA|TRBJ2-3|NA|TRBV7-3
TGTGCCAGCCACGAGGATACGCAGTATTTT
CASHEDTQYF
>NA|TRBJ2-6|TRBD2|TRBV7-2
TGTGCCAGCAGCTTACGCGGGACTAGCTCTGGGGCCAACGTCCTGACTTTC
CASSLRGTSSGANVLTF
>NA|TRBJ2-1|TRBD1|TRBV5-5
TGTGCCAGCAGCACCGGGACAGGGCCGGCCAATGAGCAGTTCTTC
CASSTGTGPANEQFF
>few|TRBJ2-5|NA|TRBV6-1
TGTGCCAGCAGTGCGGGTGTCAATCCTGGGGAGACCCAGTACTTC
CASSAGVNPGETQYF
>NA|TRBJ2-6|NA|TRBV9
TGTGCCAGCAGCGAACCACCCTGGGGTGGAGACAGCAGCTCTGGGGCCAACGTCCTGACTTTC
CASSEPPWGGDSSSGANVLTF
>NA|TRBJ2-4|NA|TRBV6-5
TGTGCCAGCAGTGGTGGGACCAACCGGCAGTACTTC
CASSGGTNRQYF
>few|TRBJ2-5|TRBD2|TRBV3-1
TGTGCCAGCAGCGGACTAGCGGGGGGGGGAGAGACCCAGTACTTC
CASSGLAGGGETQYF
>NA|TRBJ2-2|NA|TRBV6-1
TGTGCCAGCAGTCCTCTGGGACTTCACACCGGGGAGCTGTTTTTT
CASSPLGLHTGELFF
>NA|TRBJ2-7|TRBD2|TRBV5-1
TGCGCCAGCAGCTTGACTAGCGGGACCCCCTACGAGCAGTACTTC
CASSLTSGTPYEQYF
>many|TRBJ2-7|NA|TRBV11-2
TGTGCCAGCAGCCCCAACAGGGACGAGCAGTACTTC
CASSPNRDEQYF
>NA|TRBJ2-7|NA|TRBV2
TGTGCCAGCAGTGGTACGGGGACTCCCTACGAGCAGTACTTC
CASSGTGTPYEQYF
>few|TRBJ2-1|NA|TRBV20-1
TGCAGTGCTAGAGTAATGGGGGTGAATGAGCAGTTCTTC
CSARVMGVNEQFF
>NA|TRBJ2-3|TRBD2|TRBV10-3
TGTGCCATCAGTGGGGGACTAGCCATTAGCACAGATACGCAGTATTTT
CAISGGLAISTDTQYF
>NA|TRBJ2-3|NA|TRBV20-1
TGCAGTGCTAGAGTGGCAGACCGCACAGATACGCAGTATTTT
CSARVADRTDTQYF
>few|TRBJ1-1|NA|TRBV3-1
TGTGCCAGCAGCCAATTGCGGGGTCGCACTGAAGCTTTCTTT
CASSQLRGRTEAFF
>few|TRBJ2-3|TRBD2|TRBV20-1
TGCAGTGCTGGGGGGACTAGCGGGCCAGCGCAGTATTTT
CSAGGTSGPAQYF
>few|TRBJ1-1|NA|TRBV6-1
TGTGCCAGCAGAAGGGCAGGGCCCGACACTGAAGCTTTCTTT
CASRRAGPDTEAFF
>NA|TRBJ2-2|TRBD1|TRBV28
TGTGCCAGCAGGCACAGGGGGCCCACGAACACCGGGGAGCTGTTTTTT
CASRHRGPTNTGELFF
>few|TRBJ2-3|NA|TRBV18
TGTGCCAGCTCCGGAGGGTGGTCCACAGATACGCAGTATTTT
CASSGGWSTDTQYF
>few|TRBJ2-1|NA|TRBV11-2
TGTGCCAGCAGCAAGACCGGGACCCACGTTTACAATGAGCAGTTCTTC
CASSKTGTHVYNEQFF
>NA|TRBJ2-1|NA|TRBV5-8
TGTGCCAGCAGCTTGGGTCCTCAGGCCTACAATCAGCAGTTCTTC
CASSLGPQAYNQQFF
>NA|TRBJ1-5|TRBD1|TRBV5-1
TGCGCCAGCAGCTTAGGACAGGGCCCTAATCAGCCCCAGCATTTT
CASSLGQGPNQPQHF
>once|TRBJ2-7|TRBD2|TRBV2
TGTGCCATCCGCGGGGGGCCATACGAGCAGTACTTC
CAIRGGPYEQYF
>few|TRBJ1-3|TRBD1|TRBV7-9
TGTGCCAGCAGGGACGGACAGGGTGGAAGAAACACCATATATTTT
CASRDGQGGRNTIYF
>NA|TRBJ2-5|NA|TRBV6-5
TGTGCCAGCAGTTACTCTGGCGCAGGAGGCCAAGAGACCCAGTACTTC
CASSYSGAGGQETQYF
>NA|TRBJ2-3|NA|TRBV29-1
TGCAGCGTTGAGTCCGGATTTAGCACAGATACGCAGTATTTT
CSVESGFSTDTQYF